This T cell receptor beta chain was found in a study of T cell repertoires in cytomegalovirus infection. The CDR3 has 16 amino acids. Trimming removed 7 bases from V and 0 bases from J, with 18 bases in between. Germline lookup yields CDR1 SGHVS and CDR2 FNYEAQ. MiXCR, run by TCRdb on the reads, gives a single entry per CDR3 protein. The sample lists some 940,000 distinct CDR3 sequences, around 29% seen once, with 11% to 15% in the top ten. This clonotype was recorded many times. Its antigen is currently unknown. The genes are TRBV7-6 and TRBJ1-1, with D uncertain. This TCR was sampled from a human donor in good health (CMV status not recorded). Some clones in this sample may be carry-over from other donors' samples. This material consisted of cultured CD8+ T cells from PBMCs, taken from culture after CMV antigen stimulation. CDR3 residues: CASMGWAHEMNTEAFF. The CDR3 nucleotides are TGTGCCAGCATGGGATGGGCGCATGAAATGAACACTGAAGCTTTCTTT. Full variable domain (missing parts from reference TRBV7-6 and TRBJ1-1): GAGVSQSPRYKVTKRGQDVALRCDPISGHVSLYWYRQALGQGPEFLTYFNYEAQQDKSGLPNDRFSAERPEGSISTLTIQRTEQRDSAMYRCASMGWAHEMNTEAFFGQGTRLTVV.